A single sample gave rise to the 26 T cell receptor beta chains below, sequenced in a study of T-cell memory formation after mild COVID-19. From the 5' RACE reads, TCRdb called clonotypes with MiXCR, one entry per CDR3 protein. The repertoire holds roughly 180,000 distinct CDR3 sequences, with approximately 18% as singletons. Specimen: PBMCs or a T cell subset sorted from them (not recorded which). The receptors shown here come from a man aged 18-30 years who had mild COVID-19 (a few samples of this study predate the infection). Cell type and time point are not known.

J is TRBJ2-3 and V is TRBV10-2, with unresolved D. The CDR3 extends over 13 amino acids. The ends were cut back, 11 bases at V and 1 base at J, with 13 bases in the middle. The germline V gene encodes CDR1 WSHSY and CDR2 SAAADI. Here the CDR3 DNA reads TGCGCCGCTATTAGTGGGGGCACAGATACGCAGTATTTT. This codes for CAAISGGTDTQYF.

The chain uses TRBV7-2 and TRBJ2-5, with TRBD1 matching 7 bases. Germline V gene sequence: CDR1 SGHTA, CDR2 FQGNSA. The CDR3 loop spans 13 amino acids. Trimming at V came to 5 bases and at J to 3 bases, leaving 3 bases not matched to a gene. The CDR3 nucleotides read TGTGCCAGCAGCACTCAGGGGGAAGAGACCCAGTACTTC. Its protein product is CASSTQGEETQYF.

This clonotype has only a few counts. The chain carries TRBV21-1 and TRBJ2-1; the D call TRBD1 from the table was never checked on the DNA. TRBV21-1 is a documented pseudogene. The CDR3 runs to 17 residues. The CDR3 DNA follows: TGTGCCAGCAGCCACCGGCGGACAGTGATCTCCTACAATGAGCAGTTCTTC. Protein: CASSHRRTVISYNEQFF.

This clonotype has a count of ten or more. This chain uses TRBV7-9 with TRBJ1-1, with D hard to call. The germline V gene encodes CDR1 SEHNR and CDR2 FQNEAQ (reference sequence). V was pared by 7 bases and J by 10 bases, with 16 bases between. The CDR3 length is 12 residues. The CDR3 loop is CASTPGREGAFF. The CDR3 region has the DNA TGTGCCAGCACTCCTGGGAGGGAGGGAGCTTTCTTT.

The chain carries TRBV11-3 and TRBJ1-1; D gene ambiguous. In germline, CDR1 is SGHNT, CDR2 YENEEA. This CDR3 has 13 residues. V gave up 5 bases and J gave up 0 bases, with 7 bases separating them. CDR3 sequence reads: CASSTAMNTEAFF. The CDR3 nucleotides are TGTGCCAGCAGCACCGCAATGAACACTGAAGCTTTCTTT.

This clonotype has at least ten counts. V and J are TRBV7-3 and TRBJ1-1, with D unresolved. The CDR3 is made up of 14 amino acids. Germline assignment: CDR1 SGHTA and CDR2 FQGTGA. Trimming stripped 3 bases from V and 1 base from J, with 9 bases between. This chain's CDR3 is CASSLNVGNTEAFF. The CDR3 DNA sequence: TGTGCCAGCAGCTTGAATGTGGGGAACACTGAAGCTTTCTTT.

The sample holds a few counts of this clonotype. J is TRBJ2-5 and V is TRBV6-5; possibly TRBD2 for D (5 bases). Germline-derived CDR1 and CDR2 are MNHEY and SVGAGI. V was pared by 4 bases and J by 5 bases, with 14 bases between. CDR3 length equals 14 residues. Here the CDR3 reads CASSLRVRGETQYF. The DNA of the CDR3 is TGTGCCAGCAGTTTAAGGGTGCGAGGGGAGACCCAGTACTTC.

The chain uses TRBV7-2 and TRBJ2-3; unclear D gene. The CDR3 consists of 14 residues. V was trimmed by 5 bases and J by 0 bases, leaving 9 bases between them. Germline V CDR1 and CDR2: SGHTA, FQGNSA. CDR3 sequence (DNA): TGTGCCAGCAGCCAACCCCGTAGCACAGATACGCAGTATTTT. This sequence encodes CASSQPRSTDTQYF. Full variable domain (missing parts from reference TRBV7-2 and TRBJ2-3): GAGVSQSPSNKVTEKGKDVELRCDPISGHTALYWYRQSLGQGLEFLIYFQGNSAPDKSGLPSDRFSAERTGGSVSTLTIQRTQQEDSAVYLCASSQPRSTDTQYFGPGTRLTVL.

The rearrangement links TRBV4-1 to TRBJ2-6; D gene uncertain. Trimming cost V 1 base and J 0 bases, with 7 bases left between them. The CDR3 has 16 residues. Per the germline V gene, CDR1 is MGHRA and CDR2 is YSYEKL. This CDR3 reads CASSQGGISGANVLTF. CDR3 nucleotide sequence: TGCGCCAGCAGCCAAGGAGGAATCTCTGGGGCCAACGTCCTGACTTTC.

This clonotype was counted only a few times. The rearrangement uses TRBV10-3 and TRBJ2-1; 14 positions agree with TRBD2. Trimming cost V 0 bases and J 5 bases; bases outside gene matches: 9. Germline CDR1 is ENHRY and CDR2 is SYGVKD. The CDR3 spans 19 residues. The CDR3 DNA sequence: TGTGCCATCAGTGAGTCGACGGGACTAGCGGGGGACCGTGACAATGAGCAGTTCTTC. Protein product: CAISESTGLAGDRDNEQFF.

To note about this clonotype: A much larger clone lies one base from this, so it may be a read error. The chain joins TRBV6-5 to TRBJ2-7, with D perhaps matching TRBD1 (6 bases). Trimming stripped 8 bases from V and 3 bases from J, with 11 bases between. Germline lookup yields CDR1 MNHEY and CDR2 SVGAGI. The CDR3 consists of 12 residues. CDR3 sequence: CASPIRGYEQYF. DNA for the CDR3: TGTGCCAGCCCTATCAGGGGCTACGAGCAGTACTTC.

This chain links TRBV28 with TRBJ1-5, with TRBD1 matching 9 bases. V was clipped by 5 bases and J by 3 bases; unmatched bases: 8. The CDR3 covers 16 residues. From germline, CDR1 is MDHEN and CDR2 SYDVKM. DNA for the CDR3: TGTGCCAGCAGTCCATCCGACAGGGGGTTCAATCAGCCCCAGCATTTT. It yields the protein CASSPSDRGFNQPQHF. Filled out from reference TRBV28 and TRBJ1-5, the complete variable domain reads DVKVTQSSRYLVKRTGEKVFLECVQDMDHENMFWYRQDPGLGLRLIYFSYDVKMKEKGDIPEGYSVSREKKERFSLILESASTNQTSMYLCASSPSDRGFNQPQHFGDGTRLSIL.

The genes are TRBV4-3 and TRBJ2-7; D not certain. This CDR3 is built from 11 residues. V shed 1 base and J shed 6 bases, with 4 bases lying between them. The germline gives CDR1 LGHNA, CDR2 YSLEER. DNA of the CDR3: TGCGCCAGCAGCCAAGTCTTCGAGCAGTACGTC. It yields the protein CASSQVFEQYV.

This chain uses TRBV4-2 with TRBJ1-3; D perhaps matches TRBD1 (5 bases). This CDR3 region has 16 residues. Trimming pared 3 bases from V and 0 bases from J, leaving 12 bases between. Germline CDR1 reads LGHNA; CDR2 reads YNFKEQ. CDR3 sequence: CASSHNGGASGNTIYF. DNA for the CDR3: TGTGCCAGCAGCCACAACGGGGGAGCCTCTGGAAACACCATATATTTT.

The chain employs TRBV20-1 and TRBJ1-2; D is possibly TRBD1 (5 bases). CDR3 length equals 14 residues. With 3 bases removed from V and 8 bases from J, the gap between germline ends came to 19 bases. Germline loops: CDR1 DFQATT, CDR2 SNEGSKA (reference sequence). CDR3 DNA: TGCAGTGCTAGCCCCCTAGGTGGAGAGGGGGGCTACACCTTC. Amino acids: CSASPLGGEGGYTF.

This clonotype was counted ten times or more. The CDR3 region is CASSIGTQDGQYV. In nucleotides, the CDR3 is TGTGCCAGCAGTATCGGGACCCAGGACGGACAGTACGTC. The J gene is TRBJ2-7, the V gene TRBV5-6, with D perhaps matching TRBD1 or TRBD2 (5 bases each). Germline CDR1 is SGHDT and CDR2 is YYEEEE. Trimming removed 5 bases from V and 10 bases from J, with 19 bases in between. The CDR3 loop spans 13 amino acids.

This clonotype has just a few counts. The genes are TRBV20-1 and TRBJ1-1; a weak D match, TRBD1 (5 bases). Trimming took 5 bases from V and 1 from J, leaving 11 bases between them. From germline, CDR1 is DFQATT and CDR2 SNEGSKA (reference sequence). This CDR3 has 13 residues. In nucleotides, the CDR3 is TGCAGTGCTGGAGGACACAGGAACACTGAAGCTTTCTTT. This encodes CSAGGHRNTEAFF.

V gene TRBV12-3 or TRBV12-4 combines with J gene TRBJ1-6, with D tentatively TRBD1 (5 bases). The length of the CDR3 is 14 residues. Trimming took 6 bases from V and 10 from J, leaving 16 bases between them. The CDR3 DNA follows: TGTGCCAGCAGGTCCGGGGGAGGGTCCTCACCCCTCCACTTT. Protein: CASRSGGGSSPLHF.

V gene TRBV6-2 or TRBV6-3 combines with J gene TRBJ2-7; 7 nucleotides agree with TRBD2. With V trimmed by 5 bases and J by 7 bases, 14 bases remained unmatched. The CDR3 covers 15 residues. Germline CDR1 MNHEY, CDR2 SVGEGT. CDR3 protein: CASSKRDSLMREQYF. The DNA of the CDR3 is TGTGCCAGCAGTAAGCGGGACTCTCTAATGCGGGAGCAGTACTTC.

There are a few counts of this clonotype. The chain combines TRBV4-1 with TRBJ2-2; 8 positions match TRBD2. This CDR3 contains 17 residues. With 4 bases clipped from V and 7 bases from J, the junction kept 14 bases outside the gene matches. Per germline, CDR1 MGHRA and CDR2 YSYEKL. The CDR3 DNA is TGCGCCAGCAGCCGAGAGCCCCAAGCGGGGGAGGGCGGGGAGCTGTTTTTT. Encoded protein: CASSREPQAGEGGELFF.

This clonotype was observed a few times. CDR3 DNA: TGTGCCAGCAGCTCCTATAAGGCAACTCCGGGACAGGGACGGGAGGGCTACACCTTC. Protein product: CASSSYKATPGQGREGYTF. This sequence joins TRBV11-3 and TRBJ1-2, with 9 nucleotides matching TRBD1. J lost 8 bases, V lost 4 bases, and 23 bases had no gene match. This CDR3 has 19 amino acids. Germline CDR1 is SGHNT and CDR2 is YENEEA.

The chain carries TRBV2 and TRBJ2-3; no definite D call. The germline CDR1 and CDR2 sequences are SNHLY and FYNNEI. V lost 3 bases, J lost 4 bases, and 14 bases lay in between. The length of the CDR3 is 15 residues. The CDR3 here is CASSETPTGPDTQYF. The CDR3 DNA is TGTGCCAGCAGTGAGACCCCGACCGGCCCAGATACGCAGTATTTT.

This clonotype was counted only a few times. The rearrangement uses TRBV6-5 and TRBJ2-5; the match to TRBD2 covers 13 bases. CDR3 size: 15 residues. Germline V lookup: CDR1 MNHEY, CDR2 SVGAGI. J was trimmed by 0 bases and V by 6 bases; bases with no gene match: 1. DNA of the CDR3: TGTGCCAGCAGGACTAGCGGGGGGAACCAAGAGACCCAGTACTTC. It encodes CASRTSGGNQETQYF.

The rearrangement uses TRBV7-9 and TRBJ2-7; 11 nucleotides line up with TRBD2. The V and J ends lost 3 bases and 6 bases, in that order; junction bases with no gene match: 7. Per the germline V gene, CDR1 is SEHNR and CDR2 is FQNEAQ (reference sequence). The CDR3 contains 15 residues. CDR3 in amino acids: CASSFSGGARGEQYF. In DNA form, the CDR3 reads TGTGCCAGCAGCTTTAGCGGGGGGGCCAGGGGCGAGCAGTACTTC.

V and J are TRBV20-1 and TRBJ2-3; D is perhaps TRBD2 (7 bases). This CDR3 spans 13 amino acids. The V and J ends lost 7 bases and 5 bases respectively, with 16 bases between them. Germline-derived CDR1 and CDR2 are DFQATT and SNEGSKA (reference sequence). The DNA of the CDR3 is TGCAGTGATCAACGGGGGGCGGGAGATACGCAGTATTTT. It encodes CSDQRGAGDTQYF.

In DNA form, the CDR3 reads TGTGCCAGCAGTTACCGGCCCTCGGGGGTCTATGAGCAGTTCTTC. This sequence encodes CASSYRPSGVYEQFF. The chain couples TRBV6-2 or TRBV6-3 to TRBJ2-1, with a weak D call TRBD2 (6 bases). Trimming shortened V by 2 bases and J by 8 bases, and 16 bases separated the two germline ends. Germline V gives CDR1 MNHEY, CDR2 SVGEGT. The CDR3 covers 15 residues.